This T cell receptor (beta chain) was found in a study of blood T cell repertoires in COVID-19. About the research overall: Specimens from acute and convalescent COVID-19 originated in the United States, Italy and Spain.

This CDR3 has 13 residues. V shed 5 bases and J 6 bases; nucleotides not matched to a gene: 2. The germline gives CDR1 SGHNT, CDR2 YENEEA. The protocol was immunoSEQ multiplex PCR, while the TCRdb copy is restricted to in-frame clones and leaves out a portion. In the table there are about 67,000 clones, 85% to 90% of which are singletons. The specimen sequenced was peripheral blood. The source of this sequence is a man aged 50 or older with active COVID-19. This chain connects TRBV11-3 to TRBJ1-5, with 9 bases matching TRBD1. The CDR3 spells CASSADRGQPQHF. The CDR3 DNA reads as TGTGCCAGCAGCGCGGACAGGGGTCAGCCCCAGCATTTT.